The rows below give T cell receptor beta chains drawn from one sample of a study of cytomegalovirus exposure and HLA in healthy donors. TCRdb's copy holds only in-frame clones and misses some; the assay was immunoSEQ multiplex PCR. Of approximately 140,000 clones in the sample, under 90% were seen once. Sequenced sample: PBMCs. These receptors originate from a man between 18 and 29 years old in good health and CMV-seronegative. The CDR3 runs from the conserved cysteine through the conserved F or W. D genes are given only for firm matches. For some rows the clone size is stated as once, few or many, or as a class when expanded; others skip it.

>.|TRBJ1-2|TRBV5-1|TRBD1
TGCGCCAGCAGCAGACAGGGAATTCTTGGGACTAACTATGGCTACACCTTC
CASSRQGILGTNYGYTF
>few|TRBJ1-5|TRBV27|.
TGTGCCAGCAGGGTTGGGGGGTGGGTAAATCAGCCCCAGCATTTT
CASRVGGWVNQPQHF
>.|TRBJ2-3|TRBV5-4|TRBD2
TGTGCCAGCAGCTTGAGAGGGAGGGCCGTTGGTACGCAGTATTTT
CASSLRGRAVGTQYF
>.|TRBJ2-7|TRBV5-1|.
TGCGCCAGCAGGGGCCCCTACGAGCAGTACTTC
CASRGPYEQYF
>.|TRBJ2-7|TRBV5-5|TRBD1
TGTGCCAGCAGCTCGCAGACAGGGGTAGGCGAGCAGTACTTC
CASSSQTGVGEQYF
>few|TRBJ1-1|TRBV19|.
TGTGCCAGTATTTTATCAGGGGTCCCGGGGAACACTGAAGCTTTCTTT
CASILSGVPGNTEAFF
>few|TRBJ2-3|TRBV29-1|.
TGCAGCGTTTGTAGACTTCTTAGCACAGATACGCAGTATTTT
CSVCRLLSTDTQYF
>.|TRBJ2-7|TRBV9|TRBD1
TGTGCCAGCAGCGCCGTAGGACAGGGGGCCTACGAGCAGTACTTC
CASSAVGQGAYEQYF
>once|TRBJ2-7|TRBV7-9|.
TGTGCCAGCAGCTCCCCCCGATCCAAGCTCTACGAGCAGTACTTC
CASSSPRSKLYEQYF
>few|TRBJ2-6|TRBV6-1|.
TGTGCCAGCAGTGAAGGTAGCTCTGGGGCCAACGTCCTGACTTTC
CASSEGSSGANVLTF
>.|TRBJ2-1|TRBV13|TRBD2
TGTGCCAGCAGCTTAGTCGGGACTACCCTATACAATGAGCAGTTCTTC
CASSLVGTTLYNEQFF
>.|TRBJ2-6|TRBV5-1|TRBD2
TGCGCCAGCAGCTCGACCCGGGGGGATCTCTCTGGGGCCAACGTCCTGACTTTC
CASSSTRGDLSGANVLTF
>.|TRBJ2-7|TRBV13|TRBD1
TGTGCCAGCAGCCCATTGGGCTGGGAGGGACAGGGGGTCTACGAGCAGTACTTC
CASSPLGWEGQGVYEQYF
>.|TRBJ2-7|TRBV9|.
TGTGCCAGCAGCGAGATTGACAGTTCCTACGAGCAGTACTTC
CASSEIDSSYEQYF
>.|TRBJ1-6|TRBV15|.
TGTGCCACCAGCAGGGACAGACTAAATTCACCCCTCCACTTT
CATSRDRLNSPLHF
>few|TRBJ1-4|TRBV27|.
TGTGCCAGCAGTGGAGTCGCAGCTCTTAATGAAAAACTGTTTTTT
CASSGVAALNEKLFF
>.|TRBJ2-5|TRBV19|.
TGTGCCAGTAGTAAGCACCGGGACCAAGAGACCCAGTACTTC
CASSKHRDQETQYF
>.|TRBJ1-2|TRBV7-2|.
TGTGCCAGCAGCTCGATAGGGCGGACACCCTATGGCTACACCTTC
CASSSIGRTPYGYTF
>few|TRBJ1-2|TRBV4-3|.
TGCGCCAGCAGCCAAGAGGGCAGGGGCTATGGCTACACCTTC
CASSQEGRGYGYTF
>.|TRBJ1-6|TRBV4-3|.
TGCGCCAGCAGCCAAGCGGGGTTAAGCTCCTATAATTCACCCCTCCACTTT
CASSQAGLSSYNSPLHF
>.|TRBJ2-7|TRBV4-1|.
TGCGCCAGCAGCCAAGAAAGTCCCAGCGGCGAGCAGTACTTC
CASSQESPSGEQYF
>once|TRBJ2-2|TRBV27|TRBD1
TGTGCCAGCAGTTTAAGACAGGGCCCCGGGGAGCTGTTTTTT
CASSLRQGPGELFF
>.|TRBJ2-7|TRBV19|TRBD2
TGTGCCAGTAGTATGTCGGCCAGCGGGGGGGCGGCAAGGCAGTACTTC
CASSMSASGGAARQYF
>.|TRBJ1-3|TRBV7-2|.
TGTGCCAGCAGCTTAGCGGGCCCGTCGGGAAACACCATATATTTT
CASSLAGPSGNTIYF
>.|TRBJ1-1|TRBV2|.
TGTGCCGGCGGCGGGGCGTCTGGGACTGAAGCTTTCTTT
CAGGGASGTEAFF
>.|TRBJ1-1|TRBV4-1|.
TGCGCCAGCACCCTAGGGGGAACAGAAGCTTTCTTT
CASTLGGTEAFF
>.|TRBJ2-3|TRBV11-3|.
TGTGCCAGCAGCTTAGGAGGGGGGGGGTCCCCCCGCACAGATACGCAGTATTTT
CASSLGGGGSPRTDTQYF
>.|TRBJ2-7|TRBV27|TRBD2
TGTGCCAGCAGTCCGCCGGGGGGATACTACGAGCAGTACTTC
CASSPPGGYYEQYF
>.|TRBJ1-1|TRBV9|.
TGTGCCAGCAGCGTAGCTCAGGGCCATGAAGCTTTCTTT
CASSVAQGHEAFF
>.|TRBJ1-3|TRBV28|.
TGTGCCAGCAGTTTCTTCCGGGACTCTGGAAACACCATATATTTT
CASSFFRDSGNTIYF
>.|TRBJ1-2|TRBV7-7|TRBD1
TGTGCCAGCCAGGGGGCCAACTATGGCTACACCTTC
CASQGANYGYTF
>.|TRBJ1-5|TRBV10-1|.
TGCGCCAGCACCCCAGTGGGCGCCGACGGGGGTCAGCCCCAGCATTTT
CASTPVGADGGQPQHF
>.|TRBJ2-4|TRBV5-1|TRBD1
TGCGCCAGCAGCCCCACCGACAGGACAGGGTCCAAAAACATTCAGTACTTC
CASSPTDRTGSKNIQYF
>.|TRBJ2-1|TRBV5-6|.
TGTGCCAGCAGAACAGAGTACAATGAGCAGTTCTTC
CASRTEYNEQFF
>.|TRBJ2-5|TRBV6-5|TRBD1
TGTGCCAGCCTAGACAGGGGAGTTCAAGAGACCCAGTACTTC
CASLDRGVQETQYF
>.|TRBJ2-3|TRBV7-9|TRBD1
TGTGCCAGCAGCCCCCCGGACAGGGAAACGACAGATACGCAGTATTTT
CASSPPDRETTDTQYF
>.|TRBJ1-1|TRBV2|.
TGTGCCAGCAGTCAGGGGACGAACACTGAAGCTTTCTTT
CASSQGTNTEAFF
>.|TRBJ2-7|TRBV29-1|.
TGCAGCGCCCGGGTCCTACCCTCCTACGAGCAGTACTTC
CSARVLPSYEQYF
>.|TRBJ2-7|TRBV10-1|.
TGCGCCAGCAGTGACCTCAGCTACGAGCAGTACTTC
CASSDLSYEQYF
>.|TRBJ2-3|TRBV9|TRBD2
TGTGCCAGCAGCGAAGCGGGGGGGACAGATACGCAGTATTTT
CASSEAGGTDTQYF
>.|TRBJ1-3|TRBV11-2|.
TGTGCCAGCAGCTTAATCCAGGTTGGAAACACCATATATTTT
CASSLIQVGNTIYF
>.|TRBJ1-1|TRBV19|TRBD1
TGTGCCAGTAGTAACAGGGGGGGTTCCATGAACACTGAAGCTTTCTTT
CASSNRGGSMNTEAFF